This T cell receptor (beta chain) was observed in a study of blood T cell repertoires in COVID-19. The wider study: The United States, Italy and Spain supplied acute and convalescent COVID-19 samples.

Assay: immunoSEQ multiplex PCR; the TCRdb copy retains only in-frame clones and omits some. The sample carries more than 250,000 clones, more than 80% recorded once. V was pared by 4 bases and J by 5 bases, with 6 bases of the junction left unmatched. The V gene's germline CDR1 is MNHEY and CDR2 SMNVEV (reference sequence). CDR3 length: 15 amino acids. The sequence was collected from a woman aged 50 to 65 with COVID-19, enrolled during active disease. This chain uses TRBV27 with TRBJ2-5, with TRBD1 identical over 11 bases. Material: peripheral blood. The CDR3 here is CASSSGTGGGETQYF. CDR3 bases: TGTGCCAGCAGTTCAGGGACAGGGGGGGGTGAGACCCAGTACTTC.